The rows below give T cell receptor beta chains drawn from one sample of a study of T cells in Graves' hyperthyroidism and ophthalmopathy. In TCRdb, the multiplex PCR reads were re-called with MiXCR into one record per CDR3 protein. The sample carries a few hundred thousand distinct CDR3 sequences, 17% recorded once. The specimen sequenced was blood. The origin of the receptors is a woman between 18 and 29 years old with Graves' ophthalmopathy. The CDR3 runs from the conserved cysteine through the conserved F or W. The order of the fields is clone size, V gene, D gene, J gene, CDR3 protein, CDR3 DNA. The D gene is left open where the match is weak. A row's size may be missing; if present it is once, few, many or a size class.

>many|TRBV7-3|TRBD1|TRBJ1-1
CASSPRGQGTEAFF
TGTGCCAGCAGCCCCAGGGGGCAGGGGACTGAAGCTTTCTTT
>few|TRBV7-6|.|TRBJ2-2
CASSFQAGLNTGELFF
TGTGCCAGCAGCTTTCAGGCAGGCCTGAACACCGGGGAGCTGTTTTTT
>many|TRBV4-1|TRBD1|TRBJ2-1
CASRETGQGANEQFF
TGCGCCAGCAGGGAAACGGGACAGGGGGCCAATGAGCAGTTCTTC
>few|TRBV9|TRBD1|TRBJ1-1
CASSVLDRGYTEAFF
TGTGCCAGCAGCGTATTGGACAGGGGGTACACTGAAGCTTTCTTT
>few|TRBV7-3|.|TRBJ2-1
CASSLTDNNEQFF
TGTGCCAGCAGCTTAACGGACAACAATGAGCAGTTCTTC
>few|TRBV15|.|TRBJ2-4
CATSTPVVGPRAKNIQYF
TGTGCCACCAGCACTCCCGTAGTAGGACCACGAGCCAAAAACATTCAGTACTTC
>.|TRBV29-1|.|TRBJ1-5
CSAGAGRGQPQHF
TGCAGCGCCGGGGCGGGGAGGGGTCAGCCCCAGCATTTT
>many|TRBV7-9|.|TRBJ1-2
CASSFGAGYGYTF
TGTGCCAGCAGCTTCGGGGCCGGGTATGGCTACACCTTC
>many|TRBV29-1|TRBD1|TRBJ1-2
CSVNSWAGGGYTF
TGCAGCGTGAACAGTTGGGCAGGGGGTGGCTACACCTTC
>.|TRBV7-6|TRBD2|TRBJ2-4
CASSQNSGGENIQYF
TGTGCCAGCAGCCAAAATAGCGGGGGGGAAAACATTCAGTACTTC
>many|TRBV24-1|TRBD1|TRBJ2-7
CATSVGTGDEQYF
TGTGCCACCAGTGTTGGTACAGGGGACGAGCAGTACTTC
>many|TRBV28|.|TRBJ1-1
CASSPQGLRQVEAFF
TGTGCCAGCAGTCCTCAGGGGTTGCGACAAGTTGAAGCTTTCTTT
>once|TRBV6-1|.|TRBJ2-6
CASSLSSAGANVLTF
TGTGCCAGCAGTCTTTCCTCCGCTGGGGCCAACGTCCTGACTTTC
>many|TRBV2|.|TRBJ1-1
CASSVQVPLSGENTEAFF
TGTGCCAGCAGTGTGCAGGTCCCATTGTCGGGGGAAAACACTGAAGCTTTCTTT
>many|TRBV5-5|.|TRBJ2-5
CASSLLTQGQETQYF
TGTGCCAGCAGCTTGTTAACCCAGGGACAAGAGACCCAGTACTTC
>few|TRBV5-1|.|TRBJ2-3
CASSLAYSAMDTQYF
TGCGCCAGCAGCTTGGCCTATTCGGCGATGGATACGCAGTATTTT
>few|TRBV19|.|TRBJ1-1
CASSTPLTGGTEAFF
TGTGCCAGTAGTACCCCCCTGACAGGAGGTACTGAAGCTTTCTTT
>.|TRBV7-2|TRBD2|TRBJ2-1
CASSARLAGGLEDEQFF
TGTGCCAGCAGCGCCAGACTAGCGGGAGGCCTCGAGGATGAGCAGTTCTTC
>many|TRBV6-1|.|TRBJ2-7
CASSEDGVEQYF
TGTGCCAGCAGTGAAGACGGGGTCGAGCAGTACTTC
>few|TRBV29-1|TRBD1|TRBJ2-5
CSTGTGLEETQYF
TGCAGCACCGGGACAGGTCTGGAGGAGACCCAGTACTTC
>few|TRBV7-9|.|TRBJ1-1
CASREQGSEAFF
TGTGCCAGCAGGGAACAGGGTTCTGAAGCTTTCTTT
>many|TRBV9|.|TRBJ2-7
CASSVPLASSYEQYF
TGTGCCAGCAGCGTCCCATTAGCGAGCTCCTACGAGCAGTACTTC
>few|TRBV3-1|TRBD2|TRBJ2-1
CASEGPSYSGRNEQFF
TGTGCCAGCGAGGGTCCGAGTTATAGCGGGAGAAATGAGCAGTTCTTC
>many|TRBV11-2|.|TRBJ2-7
CASSPPQASYEQYF
TGTGCCAGCAGCCCCCCACAGGCTTCCTACGAGCAGTACTTC
>.|TRBV5-1|.|TRBJ2-3
CASSPGGGPYSAGGTDTQYF
TGCGCCAGCAGCCCGGGGGGAGGACCATATTCTGCAGGGGGGACAGATACGCAGTATTTT
>many|TRBV7-2|.|TRBJ2-7
CASSLRGEYEQYF
TGTGCCAGCAGCTTAAGGGGCGAATACGAGCAGTACTTC
>.|TRBV28|.|TRBJ1-2
CASSPSGEDGYTF
TGTGCCAGCAGCCCTTCCGGGGAGGATGGCTACACCTTC
>many|TRBV20-1|.|TRBJ2-5
CSAAEEGKETQYF
TGCAGTGCTGCCGAGGAAGGGAAAGAGACCCAGTACTTC
>many|TRBV20-1|TRBD1|TRBJ1-1
CSPGQGGRNTEAFF
TGCAGTCCGGGACAGGGAGGAAGGAACACTGAAGCTTTCTTT
>many|TRBV4-1|TRBD2|TRBJ2-7
CASSQAAGGFYEQYF
TGCGCCAGCAGCCAAGCAGCGGGAGGGTTTTACGAGCAGTACTTC
>.|TRBV7-2|.|TRBJ2-5
CASSLQAKTETQYF
TGTGCCAGCAGCTTACAGGCGAAAACGGAGACCCAGTACTTC
>.|TRBV11-2|TRBD2|TRBJ2-1
CASSLGTSGTGEQFF
TGTGCCAGCAGCCTCGGGACTAGCGGGACGGGTGAGCAGTTCTTC
>many|TRBV11-3|.|TRBJ2-5
CASSLDGHDQETQYF
TGTGCCAGCAGCTTAGATGGGCATGACCAAGAGACCCAGTACTTC
>.|TRBV6-1|TRBD2|TRBJ2-3
CASSGLAGGYYTDTQYF
TGTGCCAGCAGTGGACTAGCGGGAGGGTATTACACAGATACGCAGTATTTT
>many|TRBV20-1|.|TRBJ2-7
CSARASGYSYEQYF
TGCAGTGCTAGAGCGTCAGGGTACTCCTACGAGCAGTACTTC
>many|TRBV7-2|TRBD2|TRBJ2-1
CASSLMGGNEQFF
TGTGCCAGCAGCTTAATGGGGGGGAATGAGCAGTTCTTC
>few|TRBV5-4|.|TRBJ1-5
CASSLDGKPQHF
TGTGCCAGCAGCCTGGACGGGAAGCCCCAGCATTTT
>many|TRBV28|.|TRBJ2-7
CASKTDRFNEQYF
TGTGCCAGCAAGACTGACAGGTTTAACGAGCAGTACTTC
>many|TRBV7-2|.|TRBJ2-3
CASEGGEVDTQYF
TGTGCCAGCGAGGGGGGAGAGGTAGATACGCAGTATTTT
>many|TRBV20-1|TRBD1|TRBJ1-2
CSGLRDSYGYTF
TGCAGTGGACTTAGGGACAGCTATGGCTACACCTTC
>.|TRBV4-1|.|TRBJ2-7
CASSQADYSSYEQYF
TGCGCCAGCAGCCAAGCGGACTATAGCTCCTACGAGCAGTACTTC
>few|TRBV5-1|.|TRBJ2-7
CASTPDSGATYEQYF
TGCGCCAGCACGCCTGATAGCGGAGCAACCTACGAGCAGTACTTC
>many|TRBV10-3|.|TRBJ1-1
CAIRSNTEAFF
TGTGCCATCAGGTCGAACACTGAAGCTTTCTTT
>.|TRBV11-2|TRBD2|TRBJ2-3
CASSFLAGAPDTQYF
TGTGCCAGCAGCTTTTTAGCGGGAGCCCCAGATACGCAGTATTTT
>few|TRBV20-1|.|TRBJ2-2
CSARSRGGETGELFF
TGCAGTGCTAGGTCTAGAGGGGGGGAAACCGGGGAGCTGTTTTTT
>many|TRBV11-2|.|TRBJ1-1
CASSLPRANTEAFF
TGTGCCAGCAGCTTACCCAGGGCGAACACTGAAGCTTTCTTT
>.|TRBV15|.|TRBJ1-3
CATSRDFGTGNTIYF
TGTGCCACCAGCAGAGATTTCGGGACCGGAAACACCATATATTTT
>.|TRBV7-9|.|TRBJ2-5
CASSLESRPQGTQYF
TGTGCCAGCAGCTTAGAATCCAGACCACAAGGGACCCAGTACTTC
>.|TRBV9|.|TRBJ2-7
CASSVATREQYF
TGTGCCAGCAGCGTAGCGACACGGGAGCAGTACTTC
>many|TRBV18|.|TRBJ2-5
CASSPLGIGETQYF
TGTGCCAGCTCACCACTGGGAATAGGCGAGACCCAGTACTTC